The 6 T cell receptor beta chains listed next were all sequenced from one sample in a study of blood T cells in healthy people across ages. Primed by a sample-barcoded 5' primer and a J-beta primer mix, a second PCR proceeded for about 7 to 11 cycles. TCRdb used MiXCR to reprocess the 5' RACE reads, holding one entry per CDR3 protein. The sample has more than 450,000 distinct CDR3 sequences; approximately 26% are singletons. In addition, the sample was reused for a study of T cells of mothers and their children.

The material sequenced was blood. The source of these receptors is a boy between 2 and 10 years old in good health.

This clonotype has just a few counts. The chain recombines TRBV30 with TRBJ1-1; D is undetermined. Germline loops: CDR1 GTSNPN, CDR2 SVGIG (reference sequence). The V end lost 5 bases, the J end lost 0 bases, and 4 bases lay between the germline ends. This CDR3 region has 11 residues. This chain's CDR3 is CAWGLNTEAFF. The CDR3 DNA follows: TGTGCCTGGGGGCTGAACACTGAAGCTTTCTTT.

The chain uses TRBV28 and TRBJ1-2; the match to TRBD1 covers 10 bases. The CDR3 covers 14 residues. Germline V CDR1 and CDR2: MDHEN, SYDVKM. V lost 3 bases, J lost 7 bases, and 5 bases stayed unmatched. The CDR3 loop is CASSFGTGVAGYTF. CDR3 nucleotides: TGTGCCAGCAGTTTCGGGACAGGGGTGGCTGGCTACACCTTC.

The rearrangement joins TRBV20-1 to TRBJ2-2; 7 nucleotides align to TRBD1. The CDR3 extends over 14 amino acids. From germline, CDR1 is DFQATT and CDR2 SNEGSKA (reference sequence). After removal of 6 bases from V and 1 base from J, the junction contained 5 bases not matched to a gene. The CDR3 loop is CSATGTVNTGELFF. The DNA of the CDR3 is TGCAGTGCCACCGGGACAGTGAACACCGGGGAGCTGTTTTTT.

The chain carries TRBV7-2 and TRBJ2-7; weak D call: TRBD1 (6 bases). Trimming removed 1 base at V and 1 base at J, with 14 bases between. The CDR3 length is 16 residues. The germline gives CDR1 SGHTA, CDR2 FQGNSA. The CDR3 protein is CASSLESGVRSYEQYF. CDR3 coding DNA: TGTGCCAGCAGCTTAGAGTCAGGGGTTCGGTCCTACGAGCAGTACTTC.

This clonotype showed up many times. The chain uses TRBV7-8 and TRBJ2-5; D not certain. The CDR3 is 12 residues long. Deletions cut 1 base from V and 5 bases from J, with 5 bases between. Germline loops: CDR1 SGHVS, CDR2 FQNEAQ. The CDR3 DNA reads as TGTGCCAGCAGCTTAGATCACGAGACCCAGTACTTC. Translation: CASSLDHETQYF.

The chain has TRBV6-1 and TRBJ1-5; D perhaps matches TRBD1 (5 bases). The length of the CDR3 is 13 residues. Germline lookup yields CDR1 MNHNS and CDR2 SASEGT. The germline V and J ends were trimmed by 3 bases and 7 bases, with 10 bases remaining between them. The CDR3 loop is CASSDGGRQPQHF. As DNA, the CDR3 is TGTGCCAGCAGTGACGGGGGTAGACAGCCCCAGCATTTT.